These 2 T cell receptor beta chains were sequenced from one sample in a study of long-term antiretroviral therapy in people with HIV. Survey-level resolution applied to immunoSEQ assay v3.0. Method: immunoSEQ multiplex PCR; TCRdb's copy keeps in-frame clones and lacks some. The sample lists some 22,000 clones; over 80% were seen once. The sequencing used unsorted PBMCs, collected 1.6 years after starting antiretroviral therapy. The source of these receptors is a man aged 40-50 years with HIV.

The count of this clone is one. V and J are TRBV6-6 and TRBJ2-2; D possibly uses TRBD1 or TRBD2 (5 bases each). Trimming removed 6 bases from V and 5 bases from J, with 10 bases in between. This CDR3 contains 13 residues. CDR1 and CDR2 from the germline V gene are MNHNY and SVGAGI (reference sequence). CDR3 region: CASSDEGTGELFF. CDR3 nucleotide sequence: TGTGCCAGCAGCGACGAGGGGACCGGGGAGCTGTTTTTT.

This clone was observed a handful of times. The chain combines TRBV28 with TRBJ1-2; a weak D match, TRBD1 (6 bases). Trimming stripped 5 bases from V and 8 bases from J, with 15 bases between. This CDR3 is 13 amino acids long. The V gene's germline CDR1 is MDHEN and CDR2 SYDVKM. The CDR3 protein is CASSPGGARGYTF. In nucleotides, the CDR3 is TGTGCCAGCAGTCCCGGGGGGGCGCGAGGCTACACCTTC.